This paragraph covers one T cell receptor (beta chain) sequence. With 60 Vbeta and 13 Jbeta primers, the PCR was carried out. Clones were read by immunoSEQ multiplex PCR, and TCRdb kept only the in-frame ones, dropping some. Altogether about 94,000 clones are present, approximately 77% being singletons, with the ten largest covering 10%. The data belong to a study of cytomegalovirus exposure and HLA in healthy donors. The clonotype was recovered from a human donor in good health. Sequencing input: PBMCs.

CDR3 protein: CASSLMSSTDTQYF. Here the CDR3 DNA reads TGTGCCAGTAGTCTAATGTCTAGCACAGATACGCAGTATTTT. V and J are TRBV19 and TRBJ2-3; D is undetermined. Between the trimmed V and J ends, which lost 5 bases and 0 bases, there was a span of 9 bases. CDR1 LNHDA and CDR2 SQIVND come from the germline V gene (reference sequence). This CDR3 is built from 14 residues.